This T cell receptor (beta chain) was sequenced during a study of PD-1 blockade in classical Hodgkin lymphoma. Study observations and caveats: Only CD4+ TCR diversity, not CD8+, had risen significantly by C4D1. Complete responders had baseline diversity similar to newly diagnosed patients. Diminished baseline TCR diversity has been reported in newly diagnosed patients relative to healthy donors.

Germline assignment: CDR1 SGDLS and CDR2 YYNGEE. The length of the CDR3 is 15 residues. Trimming took 2 bases from V and 7 from J, leaving 19 bases between them. The table came from immunoSEQ multiplex PCR; TCRdb's copy has only in-frame clones and leaves some out. The sample has approximately 89,000 clones; approximately 83% are singletons. Note on this clone: Its antigen is as yet unknown.

As to time point: cycle 4 day 1 (C4D1), after five to seven weeks of nivolumab. All the patients suffered relapse after autologous stem cell transplantation, and brentuximab vedotin exposure differed. Each best response was a complete response, a partial response or progressive disease. The sample in question was peripheral blood mononuclear cells (PBMCs), obtained before the fourth cycle of nivolumab. The chain is built from TRBV9 and TRBJ2-7; D is unclear. This receptor was obtained from a human donor with classical Hodgkin lymphoma. In DNA, the CDR3 is TGTGCCAGCAGCGTTTTAAACAGACCAGACGGAGAGCAGTACTTC. Encoded protein: CASSVLNRPDGEQYF. Full variable domain (rest looked up from reference TRBV9 and TRBJ2-7): DSGVTQTPKHLITATGQRVTLRCSPRSGDLSVYWYQQSLDQGLQFLIQYYNGEERAKGNILERFSAQQFPDLHSELNLSSLELGDSALYFCASSVLNRPDGEQYFGPGTRLTVT.